This T cell receptor (beta chain) was sequenced in a study of long-term antiretroviral therapy in people with HIV. The study's findings and limits: Diversity went up after ART and still fell short of transplant donor controls.

As to this clone: Its target is unknown.

Two or more post-ART PBMC samples, plus at least one pre-ART sample, were available for each donor. At survey level, the immunoSEQ assay was run in its v3.0 version. Clones were read by immunoSEQ multiplex PCR, and TCRdb kept only the in-frame ones, dropping some. The table records 35,000 to 45,000 clones, 86% of them present only once. The CDR3 totals 14 residues. The germline V gene has CDR1 SGHTA and CDR2 FQGNSA. Trimming took 1 base from V and 7 from J; bases not matched to a gene: 6. The clonotype comes from a woman younger than 30 with HIV. J is TRBJ2-7 and V is TRBV7-2; 8 positions agree with TRBD1. Sequenced material: unsorted PBMCs, taken just before starting antiretroviral therapy. The CDR3 spells CASSLEQGVGEQYF. The CDR3 DNA is TGTGCCAGCAGCTTAGAACAGGGGGTAGGGGAGCAGTACTTC.